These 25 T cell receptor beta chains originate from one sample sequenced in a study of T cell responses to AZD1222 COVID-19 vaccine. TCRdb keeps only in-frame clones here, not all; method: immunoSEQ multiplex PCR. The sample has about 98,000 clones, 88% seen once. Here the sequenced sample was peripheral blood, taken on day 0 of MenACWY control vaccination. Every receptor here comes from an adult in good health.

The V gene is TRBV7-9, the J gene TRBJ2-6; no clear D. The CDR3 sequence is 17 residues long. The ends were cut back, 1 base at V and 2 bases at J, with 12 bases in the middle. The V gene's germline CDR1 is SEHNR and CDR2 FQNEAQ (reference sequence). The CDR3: CASSLGSGRTGANVLTF. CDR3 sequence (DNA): TGTGCCAGCAGCTTAGGGTCCGGACGGACTGGGGCCAACGTCCTGACTTTC.

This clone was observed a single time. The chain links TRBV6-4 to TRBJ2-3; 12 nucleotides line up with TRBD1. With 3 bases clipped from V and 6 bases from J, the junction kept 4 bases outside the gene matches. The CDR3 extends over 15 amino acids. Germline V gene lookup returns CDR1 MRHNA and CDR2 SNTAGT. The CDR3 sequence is CASSDRDRGHDTQYF. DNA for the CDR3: TGTGCCAGCAGTGATCGGGACAGGGGGCATGATACGCAGTATTTT.

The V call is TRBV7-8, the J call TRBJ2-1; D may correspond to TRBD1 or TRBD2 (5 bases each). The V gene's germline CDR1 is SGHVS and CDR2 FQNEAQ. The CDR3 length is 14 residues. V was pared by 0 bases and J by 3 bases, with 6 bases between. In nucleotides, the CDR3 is TGTGCCAGCAGCTTAGCGGGGGACTACAATGAGCAGTTCTTC. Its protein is CASSLAGDYNEQFF.

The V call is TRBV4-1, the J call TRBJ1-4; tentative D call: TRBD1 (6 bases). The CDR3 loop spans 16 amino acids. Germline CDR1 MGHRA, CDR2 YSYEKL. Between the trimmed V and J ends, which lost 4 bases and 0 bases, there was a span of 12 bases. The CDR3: CASSPRQDATNEKLFF. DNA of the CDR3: TGCGCCAGCAGCCCCAGACAGGATGCAACTAATGAAAAACTGTTTTTT.

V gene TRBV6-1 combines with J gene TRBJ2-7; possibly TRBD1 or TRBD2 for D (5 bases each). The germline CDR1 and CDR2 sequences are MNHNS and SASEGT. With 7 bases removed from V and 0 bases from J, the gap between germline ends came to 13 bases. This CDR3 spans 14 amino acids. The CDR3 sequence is CASNRDGPSYEQYF. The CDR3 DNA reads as TGTGCCAGCAACCGGGACGGACCCTCCTACGAGCAGTACTTC.

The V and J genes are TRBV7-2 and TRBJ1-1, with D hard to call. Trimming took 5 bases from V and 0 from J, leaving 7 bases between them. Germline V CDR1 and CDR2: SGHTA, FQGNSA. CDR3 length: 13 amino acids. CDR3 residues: CASSPPLNTEAFF. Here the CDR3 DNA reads TGTGCCAGCAGCCCACCGTTGAACACTGAAGCTTTCTTT.

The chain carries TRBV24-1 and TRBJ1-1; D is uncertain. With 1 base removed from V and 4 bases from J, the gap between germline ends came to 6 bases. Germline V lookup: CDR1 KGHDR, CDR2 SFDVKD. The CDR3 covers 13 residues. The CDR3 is CATSDLAGTEAFF. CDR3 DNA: TGTGCCACCAGTGATTTAGCGGGCACTGAAGCTTTCTTT.

The CDR3 DNA sequence: TGTGCCAGCAGGCCGGGACAGGGGTCCTCCTATGGCTACACCTTC. Its protein is CASRPGQGSSYGYTF. The chain joins TRBV6-4 to TRBJ1-2; 10 bases are a match to TRBD1. J gave up 4 bases and V 6 bases, and 8 bases lay outside the gene matches. CDR1 and CDR2 from the germline V gene are MRHNA and SNTAGT. This CDR3 is 15 amino acids long.

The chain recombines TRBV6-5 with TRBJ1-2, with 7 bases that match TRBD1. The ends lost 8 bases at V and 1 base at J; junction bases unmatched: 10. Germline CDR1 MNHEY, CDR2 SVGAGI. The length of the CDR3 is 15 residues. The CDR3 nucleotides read TGTGCCAGCTCCTTCGGGCAGGGGGTTAACTATGGCTACACCTTC. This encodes CASSFGQGVNYGYTF.

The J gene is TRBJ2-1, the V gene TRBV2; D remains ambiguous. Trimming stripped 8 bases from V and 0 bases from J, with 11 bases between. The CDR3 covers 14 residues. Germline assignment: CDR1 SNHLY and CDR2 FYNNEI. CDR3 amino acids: CASAQADSYNEQFF. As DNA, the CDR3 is TGTGCCAGCGCACAAGCAGACTCCTACAATGAGCAGTTCTTC.

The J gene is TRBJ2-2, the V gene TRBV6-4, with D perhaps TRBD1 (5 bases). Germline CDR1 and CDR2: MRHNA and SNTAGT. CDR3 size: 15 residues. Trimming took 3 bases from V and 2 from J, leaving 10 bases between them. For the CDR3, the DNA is TGTGCCAGCAGTGAGACAGCTCTAAACACCGGGGAGCTGTTTTTT. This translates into CASSETALNTGELFF.

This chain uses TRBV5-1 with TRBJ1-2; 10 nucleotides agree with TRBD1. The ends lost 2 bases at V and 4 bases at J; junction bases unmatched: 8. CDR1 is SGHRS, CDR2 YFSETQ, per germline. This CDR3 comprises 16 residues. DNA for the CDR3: TGCGCCAGCAGCTTAAATCCGGGACAGGGGATCTATGGCTACACCTTC. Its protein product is CASSLNPGQGIYGYTF.

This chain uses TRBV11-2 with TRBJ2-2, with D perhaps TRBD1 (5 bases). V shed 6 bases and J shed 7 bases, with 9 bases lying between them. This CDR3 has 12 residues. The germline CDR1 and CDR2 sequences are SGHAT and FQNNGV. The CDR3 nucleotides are TGTGCCAGCAGACAGGCCAGCGGGGAGCTGTTTTTT. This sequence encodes CASRQASGELFF. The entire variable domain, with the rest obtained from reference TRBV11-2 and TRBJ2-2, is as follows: EAGVAQSPRYKIIEKRQSVAFWCNPISGHATLYWYQQILGQGPKLLIQFQNNGVVDDSQLPKDRFSAERLKGVDSTLKIQPAKLEDSAVYLCASRQASGELFFGEGSRLTVL.

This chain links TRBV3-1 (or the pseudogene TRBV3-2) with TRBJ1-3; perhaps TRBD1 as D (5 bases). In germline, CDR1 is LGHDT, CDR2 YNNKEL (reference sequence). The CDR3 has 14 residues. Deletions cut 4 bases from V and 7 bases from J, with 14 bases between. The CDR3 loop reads CASSPARQINTIYF. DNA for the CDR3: TGTGCCAGCAGCCCAGCGCGACAGATCAACACCATATATTTT.

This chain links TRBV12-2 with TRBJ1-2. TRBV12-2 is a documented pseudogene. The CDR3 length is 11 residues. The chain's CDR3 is CASRPQRGALF. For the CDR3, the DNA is TGTGCAAGTCGCCCGCAAAGGGGGGCCCTCTTC.

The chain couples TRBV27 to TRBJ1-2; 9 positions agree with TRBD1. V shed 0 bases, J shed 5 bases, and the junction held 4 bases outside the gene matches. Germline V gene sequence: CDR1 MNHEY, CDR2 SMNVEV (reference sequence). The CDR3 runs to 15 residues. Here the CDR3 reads CASSLSPGQGYGYTF. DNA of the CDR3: TGTGCCAGCAGTTTATCGCCAGGACAGGGGTATGGCTACACCTTC.

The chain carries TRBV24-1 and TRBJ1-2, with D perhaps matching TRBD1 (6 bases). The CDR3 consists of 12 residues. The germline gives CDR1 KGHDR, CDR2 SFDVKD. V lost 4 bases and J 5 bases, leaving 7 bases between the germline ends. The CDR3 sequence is CATSEQGYGYTF. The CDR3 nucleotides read TGTGCCACCAGTGAGCAGGGGTATGGCTACACCTTC.

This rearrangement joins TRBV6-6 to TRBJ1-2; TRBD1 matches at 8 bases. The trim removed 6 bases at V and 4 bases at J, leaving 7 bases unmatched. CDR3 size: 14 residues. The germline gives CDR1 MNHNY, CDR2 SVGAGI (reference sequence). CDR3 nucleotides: TGTGCCAGCAGGGCAGGGGGCGGCAGCTATGGCTACACCTTC. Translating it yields CASRAGGGSYGYTF.

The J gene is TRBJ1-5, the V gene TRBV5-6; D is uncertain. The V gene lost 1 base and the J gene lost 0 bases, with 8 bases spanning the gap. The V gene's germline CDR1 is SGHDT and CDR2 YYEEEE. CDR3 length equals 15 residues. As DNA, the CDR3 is TGTGCCAGCAGCTTGCGTCGGAATAGCAATCAGCCCCAGCATTTT. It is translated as CASSLRRNSNQPQHF.

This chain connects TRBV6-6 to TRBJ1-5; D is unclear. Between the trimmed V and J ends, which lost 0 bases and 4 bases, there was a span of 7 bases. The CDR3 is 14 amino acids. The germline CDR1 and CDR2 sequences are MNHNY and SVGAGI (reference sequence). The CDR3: CASSYSSQNQPQHF. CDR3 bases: TGTGCCAGCAGTTACTCGAGTCAGAATCAGCCCCAGCATTTT.

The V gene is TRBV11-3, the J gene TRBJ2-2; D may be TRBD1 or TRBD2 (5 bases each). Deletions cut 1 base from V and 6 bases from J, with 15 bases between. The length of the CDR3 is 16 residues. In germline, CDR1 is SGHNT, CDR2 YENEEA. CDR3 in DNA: TGTGCCAGCAGCTTAGGAGGGACGAGCTTTGCCGGGGAGCTGTTTTTT. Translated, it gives CASSLGGTSFAGELFF.

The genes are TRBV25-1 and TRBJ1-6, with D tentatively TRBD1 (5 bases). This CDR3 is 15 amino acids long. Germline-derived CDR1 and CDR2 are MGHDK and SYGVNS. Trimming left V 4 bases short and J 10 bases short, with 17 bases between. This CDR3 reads CASSGRDRDISPLHF. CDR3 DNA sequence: TGTGCCAGCAGTGGCCGGGACCGGGATATCTCACCCCTCCACTTT.

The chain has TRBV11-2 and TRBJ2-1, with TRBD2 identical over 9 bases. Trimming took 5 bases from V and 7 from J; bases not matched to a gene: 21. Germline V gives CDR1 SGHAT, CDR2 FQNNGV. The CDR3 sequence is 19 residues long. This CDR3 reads CASSPKGRLAGLKGNEQFF. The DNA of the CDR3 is TGTGCCAGCAGCCCTAAGGGGCGTCTAGCGGGGCTAAAGGGGAATGAGCAGTTCTTC.

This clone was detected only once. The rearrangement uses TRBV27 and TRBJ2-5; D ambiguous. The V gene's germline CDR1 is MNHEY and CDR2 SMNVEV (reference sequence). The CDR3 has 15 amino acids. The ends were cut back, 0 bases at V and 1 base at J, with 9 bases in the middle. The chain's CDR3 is CASSLSIQPQETQYF. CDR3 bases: TGTGCCAGCAGTTTATCGATTCAACCCCAAGAGACCCAGTACTTC.

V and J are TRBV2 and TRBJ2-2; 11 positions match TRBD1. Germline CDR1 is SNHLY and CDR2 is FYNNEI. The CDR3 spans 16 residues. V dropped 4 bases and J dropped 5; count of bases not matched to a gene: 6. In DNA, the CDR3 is TGTGCCAGCAGTGTATTCGGGACAGGGGGGACCGGGGAGCTGTTTTTT. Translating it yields CASSVFGTGGTGELFF.